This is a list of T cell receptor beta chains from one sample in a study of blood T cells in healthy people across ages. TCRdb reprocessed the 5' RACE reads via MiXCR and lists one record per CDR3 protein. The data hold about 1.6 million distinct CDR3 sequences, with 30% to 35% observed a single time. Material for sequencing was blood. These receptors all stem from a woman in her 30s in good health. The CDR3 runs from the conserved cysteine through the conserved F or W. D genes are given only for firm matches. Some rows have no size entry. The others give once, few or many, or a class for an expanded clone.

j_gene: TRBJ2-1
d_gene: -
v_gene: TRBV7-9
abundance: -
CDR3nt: TGTGCCAGCGGCTTAGCAGGGGCGTCTTACAATGAGCAGTTCTTC
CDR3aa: CASGLAGASYNEQFF

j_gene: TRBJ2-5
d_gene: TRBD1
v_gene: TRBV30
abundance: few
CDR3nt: TGTGCCTGGAGTAAAGTGACAGGGGGCAAGGAGACCCAGTACTTC
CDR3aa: CAWSKVTGGKETQYF

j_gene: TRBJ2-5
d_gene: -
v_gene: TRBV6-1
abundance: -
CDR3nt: TGTGCCAGCAGTGCACGGTGGGCCAGCCAAGAGACCCAGTACTTC
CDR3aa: CASSARWASQETQYF

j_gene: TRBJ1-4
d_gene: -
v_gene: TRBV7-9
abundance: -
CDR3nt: TGTGCCAGCAGCGAGGACAGATTTAATGAAAAACTGTTTTTT
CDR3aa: CASSEDRFNEKLFF

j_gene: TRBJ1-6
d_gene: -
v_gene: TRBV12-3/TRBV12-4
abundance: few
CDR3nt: TGTGCCAGCAGACAGAGGGGTACCTATAATTCACCCCTCCACTTT
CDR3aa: CASRQRGTYNSPLHF

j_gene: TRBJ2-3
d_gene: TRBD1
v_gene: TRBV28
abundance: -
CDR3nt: TGTGCCAGCAGCGGATCGGGACAGATGTCCGCAGATACGCAGTATTTT
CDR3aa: CASSGSGQMSADTQYF

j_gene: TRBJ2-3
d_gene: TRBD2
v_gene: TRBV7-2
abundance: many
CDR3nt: TGTGCCAGCAGCTTAGAACTAGCGGGGACTAGCACAGATACGCAGTATTTT
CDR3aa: CASSLELAGTSTDTQYF

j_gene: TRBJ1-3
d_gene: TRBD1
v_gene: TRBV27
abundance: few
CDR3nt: TGTGCCAGCAGTTTAACAGGGGGCTCTGGAAACACCATATATTTT
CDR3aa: CASSLTGGSGNTIYF

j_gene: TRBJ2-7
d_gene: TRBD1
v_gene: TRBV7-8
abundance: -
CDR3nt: TGTGCCAGCAGCCTGGACAGGGTTCTCTACGAGCAGTACTTC
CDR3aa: CASSLDRVLYEQYF

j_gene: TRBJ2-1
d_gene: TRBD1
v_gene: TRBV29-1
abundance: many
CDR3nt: TGCAGCGCCTCGGGACAGGGCTCCTACAATGAGCAGTTCTTC
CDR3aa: CSASGQGSYNEQFF

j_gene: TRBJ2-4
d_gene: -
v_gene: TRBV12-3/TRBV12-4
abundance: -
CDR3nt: TGTGCCAGTACCTATGGGGCCAAAAACATTCAGTACTTC
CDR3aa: CASTYGAKNIQYF

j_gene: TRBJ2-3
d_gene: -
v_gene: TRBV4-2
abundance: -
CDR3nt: TGTGCCAGCCGCGGTGGGGGGGCAGCAGATACGCAGTATTTT
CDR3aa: CASRGGGAADTQYF

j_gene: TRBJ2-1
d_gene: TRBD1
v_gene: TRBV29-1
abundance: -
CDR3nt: TGCAGCGTGGATGACAGGGGATCACGTAATGAGCAGTTCTTC
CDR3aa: CSVDDRGSRNEQFF

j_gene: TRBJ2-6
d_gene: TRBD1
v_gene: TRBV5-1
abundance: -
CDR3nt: TGCGCCAGCAGCCCCGGGACAGTGAGCTCTGGGGCCAACGTCCTGACTTTC
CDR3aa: CASSPGTVSSGANVLTF

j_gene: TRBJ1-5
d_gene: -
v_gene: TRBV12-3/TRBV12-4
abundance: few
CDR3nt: TGTGCCAGTTCATTTGGGGGGAGAGATCAGCCCCAGCATTTT
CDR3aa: CASSFGGRDQPQHF